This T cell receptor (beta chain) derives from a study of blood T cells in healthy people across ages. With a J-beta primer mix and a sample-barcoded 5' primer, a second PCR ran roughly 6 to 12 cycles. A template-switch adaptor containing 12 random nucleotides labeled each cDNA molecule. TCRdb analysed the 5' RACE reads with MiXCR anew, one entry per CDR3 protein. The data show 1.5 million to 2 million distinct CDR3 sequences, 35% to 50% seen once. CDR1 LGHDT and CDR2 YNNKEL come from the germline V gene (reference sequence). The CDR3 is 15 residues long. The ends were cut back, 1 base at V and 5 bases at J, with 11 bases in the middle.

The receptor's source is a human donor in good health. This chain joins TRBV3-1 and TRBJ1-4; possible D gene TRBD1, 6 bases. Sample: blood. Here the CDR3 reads CASSQGGGWNEKLFF. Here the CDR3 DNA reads TGTGCCAGCAGCCAAGGGGGGGGCTGGAATGAAAAACTGTTTTTT.